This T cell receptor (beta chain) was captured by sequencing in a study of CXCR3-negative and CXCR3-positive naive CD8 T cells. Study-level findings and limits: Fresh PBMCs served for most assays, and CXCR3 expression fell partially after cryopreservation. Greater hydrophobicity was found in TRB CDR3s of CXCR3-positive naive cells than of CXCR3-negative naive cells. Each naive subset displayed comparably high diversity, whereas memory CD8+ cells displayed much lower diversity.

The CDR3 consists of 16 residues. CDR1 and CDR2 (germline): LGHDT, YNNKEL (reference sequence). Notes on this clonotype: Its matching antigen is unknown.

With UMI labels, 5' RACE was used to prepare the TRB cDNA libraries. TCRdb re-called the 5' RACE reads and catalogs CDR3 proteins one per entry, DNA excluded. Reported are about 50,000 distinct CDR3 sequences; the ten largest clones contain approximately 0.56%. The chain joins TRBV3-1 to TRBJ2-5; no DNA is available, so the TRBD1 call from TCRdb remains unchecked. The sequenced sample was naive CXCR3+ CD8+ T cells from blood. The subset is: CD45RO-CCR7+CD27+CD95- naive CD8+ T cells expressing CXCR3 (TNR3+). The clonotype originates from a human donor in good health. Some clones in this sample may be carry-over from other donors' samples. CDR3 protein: CASSPFLGGPGETQYF.